The 5 T cell receptor beta chains listed next were all sequenced from one sample in a study of cytomegalovirus exposure and HLA in healthy donors. Libraries were prepared by immunoSEQ multiplex PCR; TCRdb keeps only in-frame clonotypes and omits some of them. The repertoire consists of 150,000 to 200,000 clones, with roughly 91% occurring once and the leading ten covering more than 3.5%. Specimen: PBMCs. These receptors were taken from a young man in good health and CMV-seropositive.

The chain carries TRBV9 and TRBJ2-5; 8 positions agree with TRBD1. CDR3 length: 14 residues. Germline CDR1 is SGDLS and CDR2 is YYNGEE. V trimming: 0 bases; J trimming: 3 bases; junction bases outside the gene matches: 1. Here the CDR3 reads CASSVEGQEETQYF. CDR3 coding DNA: TGTGCCAGCAGCGTAGAGGGACAGGAAGAGACCCAGTACTTC.

The V gene is TRBV27, the J gene TRBJ2-1; 8 bases are shared with TRBD2. J lost 10 bases, V lost 6 bases, and 14 bases had no gene match. The length of the CDR3 is 15 residues. Per the germline V gene, CDR1 is MNHEY and CDR2 is SMNVEV (reference sequence). The CDR3 nucleotides read TGTGCCAGCAGGGGACTAGTACTTTCTAATAGCGAGCAGTTCTTC. Translating gives CASRGLVLSNSEQFF.

This chain uses TRBV9 with TRBJ2-3, with 10 bases aligning to TRBD2. The CDR3 is 17 amino acids. The junction had 5 bases not matched to a gene; V was cut back by 0 bases and J by 1 base. Germline loops: CDR1 SGDLS, CDR2 YYNGEE. CDR3 residues: CASSVASSGRGTDTQYF. In DNA, the CDR3 is TGTGCCAGCAGCGTAGCGTCTAGCGGGAGAGGCACAGATACGCAGTATTTT.

The chain has TRBV12-2 and TRBJ2-3; TRBD2 is taken as the D call from the table, unchecked against the DNA. TRBV12-2 is a pseudogene. The CDR3 contains 17 residues. In nucleotides, the CDR3 is TGTGCAAGTCGCCTACGATTTAGCGGGAGTAGCACAGATACGCAGTATTTT. Its protein is CASRLRFSGSSTDTQYF.

This chain uses TRBV19 with TRBJ1-2; TRBD1 matches at 9 bases. Looked up from germline, CDR1 is LNHDA and CDR2 is SQIVND (reference sequence). The CDR3 totals 15 residues. The J segment lost 4 bases and the V segment lost 3 bases, leaving 6 bases of the junction unmatched. The CDR3 DNA follows: TGTGCCAGTAGTATTCGCCGGGACAGGGCCTATGGCTACACCTTC. This codes for CASSIRRDRAYGYTF.